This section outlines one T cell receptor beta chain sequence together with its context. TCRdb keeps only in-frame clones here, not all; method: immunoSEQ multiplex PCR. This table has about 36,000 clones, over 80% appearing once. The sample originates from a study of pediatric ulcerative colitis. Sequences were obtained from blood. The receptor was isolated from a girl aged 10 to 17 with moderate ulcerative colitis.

CDR3 amino acids: CASSPRRRTSPVEAFF. DNA of the CDR3: TGTGCCAGCAGCCCTAGAAGACGGACAAGCCCCGTTGAAGCTTTCTTT. The rearrangement joins TRBV13 to TRBJ1-1; TRBD1 might be the D (5 bases). V was trimmed by 5 bases and J by 7 bases, leaving 23 bases between them. Germline V CDR1 and CDR2: PRHDT, FYEKMQ (reference sequence). The CDR3 covers 16 residues.